This T cell receptor (beta chain) was sequenced in a study of T cell responses to AZD1222 COVID-19 vaccine. About the study: Combined were second doses at about 4 or about 12 weeks. Study conclusions and caveats: Baseline seropositivity occurred in only six AZD1222 recipients. Once two AZD1222 doses were given, Spike-specific TCR breadth and depth went up. Vaccine-related CD4 TCRs covered spike, predominating at 160-218 and 743-854.

Assay used: immunoSEQ multiplex PCR; TCRdb lists only in-frame clones, some missing. Found here are over 120,000 clones, around 85% of them singletons; the top ten hold less than 9.5%. On this clone: Its cognate antigen is unknown.

This sequence originates from an adult in good health. The sequencing here drew on peripheral blood, taken on day 0 of AZD1222 vaccination.

The CDR3 DNA is TGTGCCAGCAGCTTATGGGGACAGGGGGCGCAGAGCAACTATGGCTACACCTTC. Translated, it gives CASSLWGQGAQSNYGYTF. V gene TRBV7-7 combines with J gene TRBJ1-2; 12 bases fit TRBD1. The ends lost 2 bases at V and 2 bases at J; junction bases unmatched: 9. The CDR3 runs to 18 residues. Germline-derived CDR1 and CDR2 are SSHAT and FNYEAQ (reference sequence).